Below, 13 T cell receptor beta chains from the same sample are listed, as sequenced in a study of blood T cell repertoires in COVID-19. Profiling relied on immunoSEQ multiplex PCR, and the TCRdb table lists in-frame clones only, not all of them. Of tens of thousands of clones in the sample, about 88% are singletons; the top ten hold over 20%. The specimen sequenced was peripheral blood. The receptors originated from a woman in her fifties or sixties with active or convalescent COVID-19.

The rearrangement joins TRBV19 to TRBJ1-5; D might be TRBD1 (6 bases). V was clipped by 8 bases and J by 6 bases, with 11 bases between them. The germline CDR1 and CDR2 sequences are LNHDA and SQIVND (reference sequence). This CDR3 spans 12 amino acids. The CDR3 nucleotides are TGTGCCAGTGGGGACACCGGTCAGCCCCAGCATTTT. Translation: CASGDTGQPQHF.

The chain combines TRBV6-5 with TRBJ1-2, with 9 bases lining up with TRBD1. CDR1 is MNHEY and CDR2 is SVGAGI in the germline V gene. Unmatched junction bases numbered 10, after V lost 7 bases and J lost 4 bases. This CDR3 contains 15 residues. The CDR3 DNA reads as TGTGCCAGCATTCGGACAGGGGCCGGTCTCTATGGCTACACCTTC. Amino acids: CASIRTGAGLYGYTF.

The rearrangement links TRBV9 to TRBJ1-4, with 10 bases matching TRBD1. This CDR3 has 17 amino acids. Per the germline V gene, CDR1 is SGDLS and CDR2 is YYNGEE. Trimming removed 4 bases from V and 0 bases from J; junction bases left unmatched: 6. CDR3 protein: CASSTRTGGTTNEKLFF. In DNA, the CDR3 is TGTGCCAGCAGCACCCGGACAGGGGGAACAACTAATGAAAAACTGTTTTTT.

The rearrangement links TRBV6-1 to TRBJ2-3; D is undetermined. CDR1 is MNHNS and CDR2 is SASEGT in the germline V gene. Trimming left V 1 base short and J 7 bases short, with 6 bases between. This CDR3 spans 12 amino acids. The CDR3 nucleotides are TGTGCCAGCAGTGAAGGGGCTTATACGCAGTATTTT. This gives the protein CASSEGAYTQYF.

The chain couples TRBV10-1 to TRBJ1-1; a weak D match, TRBD1 (6 bases). From germline, CDR1 is WNHNN and CDR2 SYGVQD (reference sequence). V was trimmed by 3 bases and J by 4 bases, leaving 15 bases between them. CDR3 length equals 15 residues. The CDR3 loop is CASSDGQGFRTEAFF. The CDR3 bases are TGCGCCAGCAGTGATGGGCAGGGGTTTCGCACTGAAGCTTTCTTT.

CDR3 nucleotide sequence: TGTGCCAGCAGTGAAGCGAGGAGGGAGCAGTACTTC. It translates to CASSEARREQYF. V is TRBV2 and J is TRBJ2-7; TRBD2 might be the D (5 bases). This CDR3 has 12 amino acids. Germline V lookup: CDR1 SNHLY, CDR2 FYNNEI. The V gene lost 0 bases and the J gene lost 7 bases, with 7 bases spanning the gap. Full variable domain (rest looked up from reference TRBV2 and TRBJ2-7): EPEVTQTPSHQVTQMGQEVILRCVPISNHLYFYWYRQILGQKVEFLVSFYNNEISEKSEIFDDQFSVERPDGSNFTLKIRSTKLEDSAMYFCASSEARREQYFGPGTRLTVT.

This chain connects TRBV4-1 to TRBJ1-5; D is ambiguous. With 4 bases removed from V and 0 bases from J, the gap between germline ends came to 13 bases. This CDR3 comprises 16 residues. Germline-derived CDR1 and CDR2 are MGHRA and YSYEKL. Here the CDR3 reads CASSPRGSFSNQPQHF. CDR3 sequence (DNA): TGCGCCAGCAGCCCTCGAGGCAGTTTTAGCAATCAGCCCCAGCATTTT.

The rearrangement links TRBV10-3 to TRBJ1-6, with a tentative D call TRBD1 (5 bases). CDR1 is ENHRY and CDR2 is SYGVKD in the germline V gene. The CDR3 length is 15 residues. The V gene lost 3 bases and the J gene lost 6 bases, with 12 bases spanning the gap. This chain's CDR3 is CAISEQDLSNSPLHF. CDR3 nucleotide sequence: TGTGCCATCAGTGAACAGGATCTCTCTAATTCACCCCTCCACTTT.

This rearrangement joins TRBV18 to TRBJ1-5, with 8 nucleotides matching TRBD1. CDR1 and CDR2 from the germline V gene are KGHSH and LQKENI. V lost 8 bases and J lost 5; bases outside the gene matches: 5. The CDR3 runs 13 residues. CDR3 in amino acids: CASTPGQDQPQHF. The CDR3 DNA reads as TGTGCCAGCACTCCGGGACAGGATCAGCCCCAGCATTTT.

This rearrangement joins TRBV4-1 to TRBJ2-5; 8 bases line up with TRBD2. Trimming at V came to 0 bases and at J to 4 bases, leaving 10 bases not matched to a gene. Germline CDR1 MGHRA, CDR2 YSYEKL. The CDR3 contains 17 residues. The CDR3 loop reads CASSQEGPGLGAETQYF. DNA of the CDR3: TGCGCCAGCAGCCAAGAAGGGCCGGGACTAGGAGCAGAGACCCAGTACTTC.

The V and J genes are TRBV9 and TRBJ2-1; the D gene is possibly TRBD1 (5 bases). In germline, CDR1 is SGDLS, CDR2 YYNGEE. The CDR3 spans 16 residues. Trimming cost V 3 bases and J 9 bases, with 22 bases left between them. The CDR3 nucleotides are TGTGCCAGCAGCGGAATAATAGTTCAGGGCTTGGGTGAGCAGTTCTTC. Amino acids: CASSGIIVQGLGEQFF.

The chain carries TRBV18 and TRBJ1-2, with a tentative D call TRBD1 (6 bases). Trimming took 2 bases from V and 2 from J, leaving 6 bases between them. This CDR3 is 13 amino acids long. CDR1 is KGHSH and CDR2 is LQKENI in the germline V gene. CDR3 nucleotide sequence: TGTGCCAGCTCACCAGGACAGAACTATGGCTACACCTTC. It is translated as CASSPGQNYGYTF.

The chain is built from TRBV12-3 or TRBV12-4 and TRBJ2-3; perhaps TRBD2 as D (5 bases). V was pared by 9 bases and J by 4 bases, with 14 bases between. This CDR3 is 13 amino acids long. This CDR3 is CASRTRSSDTQYF. The DNA for the CDR3 is TGTGCCAGTAGAACTAGATCGTCAGATACGCAGTATTTT.